This T cell receptor (beta chain) was retrieved from a study of blood T cell repertoires in COVID-19. Sequencing used immunoSEQ multiplex PCR; TCRdb keeps in-frame clones, though not all of them. The table has a few hundred thousand clones, 86% seen once. V gave up 3 bases and J gave up 4 bases, with 13 bases separating them. The CDR3 sequence is 15 residues long. Germline-derived CDR1 and CDR2 are MNHEY and SVGEGT. The chain couples TRBV6-2 or TRBV6-3 to TRBJ2-1, with D tentatively TRBD2 (6 bases). Sequenced input: peripheral blood. This clonotype originated in a man older than 75 with acute or convalescent COVID-19. CDR3 in DNA: TGTGCCAGCAGTTATGGGAGGTTGGAGTACAATGAGCAGTTCTTC. Encoded protein: CASSYGRLEYNEQFF.